This TCR beta chain emerged from a study of T cells after posttransplantation cyclophosphamide. A word on this clone: Its antigen remains unknown.

Peripheral blood was collected from the related graft donor on the marrow donation day. The CDR3 is 19 residues long. V trimming: 1 base; J trimming: 0 bases; junction bases outside the gene matches: 13. CDR1 is SGHVS and CDR2 is FQNEAQ in the germline V gene. Study-wide results and caveats: Tissue-infiltrating T cells from skin or gut overlapped little with blood T cells. Recipient CMV seropositivity and CMV reactivation strongly tracked TRB clonality.

Sequenced by immunoSEQ multiplex PCR; TCRdb stores in-frame clones only, minus some. Of some 49,000 clones in the sample, roughly nine tenths were seen once. The V gene is TRBV7-8, the J gene TRBJ1-1; 8 bases match TRBD1. Sequenced material: PBMCs. This receptor was obtained from a woman aged 50 to 65 in good health and a related stem cell transplant donor. The CDR3 loop reads CASSLVSGTGITMNTEAFF. Here the CDR3 DNA reads TGTGCCAGCAGCTTAGTCTCCGGGACAGGAATTACTATGAACACTGAAGCTTTCTTT.